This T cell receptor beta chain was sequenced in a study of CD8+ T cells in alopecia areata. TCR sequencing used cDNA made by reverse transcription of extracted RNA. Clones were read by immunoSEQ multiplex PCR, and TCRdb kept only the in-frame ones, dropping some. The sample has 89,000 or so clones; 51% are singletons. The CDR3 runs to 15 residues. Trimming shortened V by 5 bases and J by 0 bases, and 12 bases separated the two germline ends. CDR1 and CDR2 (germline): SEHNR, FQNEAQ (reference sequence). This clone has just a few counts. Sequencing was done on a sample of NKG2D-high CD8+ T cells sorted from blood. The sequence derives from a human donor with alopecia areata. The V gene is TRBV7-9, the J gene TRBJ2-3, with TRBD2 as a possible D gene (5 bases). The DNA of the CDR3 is TGTGCCAGCAGCCAAAGGGAGAGGAGCACAGATACGCAGTATTTT. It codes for CASSQRERSTDTQYF. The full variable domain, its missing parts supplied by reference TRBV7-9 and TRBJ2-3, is DTGVSQNPRHKITKRGQNVTFRCDPISEHNRLYWYRQTLGQGPEFLTYFQNEAQLEKSRLLSDRFSAERPKGSFSTLEIQRTEQGDSAMYLCASSQRERSTDTQYFGPGTRLTVL.